The subject of this entry is one TCR beta chain. Its antigen is as yet unknown. Trimming removed 6 bases at V and 0 bases at J, with 9 bases between. From germline, CDR1 is MNHEY and CDR2 SVGAGI. CDR3 size: 14 residues. The sample belongs to a study of beta chain features in type 1 diabetes. The study's findings and limits: Shorter templates might be favored by PCR, equally in patients and controls. TCRB CDR3s were moderately but significantly shorter in Type 1 diabetes patients in all four CD4+ subsets. Junctions at VDJ sites from type 1 diabetes patients had fewer insertions and more deletions.

The whole isolated RNA underwent reverse transcription, so sequencing captured expressed TCRB transcripts. Measured with immunoSEQ multiplex PCR; TCRdb has only the in-frame clones, and not every one. This sample has about 25,000 clones, with over 65% found just once. This receptor was obtained from a woman aged 40-49 years with type 1 diabetes. This rearrangement joins TRBV6-5 to TRBJ2-1; D is possibly TRBD1 (5 bases). Material: stem cell memory CD4+ T cells from blood. This chain's CDR3 is CASSWTSSYNEQFF. The CDR3, as DNA: TGTGCCAGCAGCTGGACAAGCTCCTACAATGAGCAGTTCTTC.